This T cell receptor beta chain was recovered during a study of shared clonotypes between healthy human individuals. The table came from immunoSEQ multiplex PCR; TCRdb's copy has only in-frame clones and leaves some out. The profile shows millions of clones, roughly nine tenths of them singletons. The CDR3 spans 16 residues. Germline V lookup: CDR1 MDHEN, CDR2 SYDVKM. Trimming cost V 3 bases and J 1 base, with 13 bases left between them. The chain joins TRBV28 to TRBJ1-5; D unclear. Sequencing was carried out using naive CD4+ T cells sorted from blood. Subset specified: CD45RA+ positively selected. This receptor was identified in a man younger than 35 in good health. CDR3 loop: CASSFMRLLSNQPQHF. The CDR3 DNA sequence: TGTGCCAGCAGTTTCATGAGACTCCTGAGCAATCAGCCCCAGCATTTT.